This paragraph reports one T cell receptor (beta chain). Assay: immunoSEQ multiplex PCR; the TCRdb copy retains only in-frame clones and omits some. The sample consists of under 350,000 clones, roughly 86% of them appearing once. The sample comes from a study of blood T cell repertoires in COVID-19. Looking at the study overall: T cells, B-cell-depleted T cells, or PBMCs supplied cDNA or gDNA.

Trimming at V came to 4 bases and at J to 3 bases, leaving 9 bases not matched to a gene. Germline CDR1 reads SGDLS; CDR2 reads YYNGEE. The CDR3 runs 16 residues. The genes are TRBV9 and TRBJ2-1, with 8 nucleotides matching TRBD1. Sample: PBMCs or T cells enriched from blood (not recorded which). This sequence originates from a woman younger than 30 who had recovered from COVID-19. CDR3 region: CASSYSATGDYNEQFF. The CDR3 bases are TGTGCCAGCAGCTATAGCGCGACAGGGGACTACAATGAGCAGTTCTTC. Full variable domain (rest looked up from reference TRBV9 and TRBJ2-1): DSGVTQTPKHLITATGQRVTLRCSPRSGDLSVYWYQQSLDQGLQFLIQYYNGEERAKGNILERFSAQQFPDLHSELNLSSLELGDSALYFCASSYSATGDYNEQFFGPGTRLTVL.